Listed here is a single T cell receptor (beta chain). Its specificity is unknown. Germline V lookup: CDR1 SGDLS, CDR2 YYNGEE. Deletions cut 0 bases from V and 13 bases from J, with 17 bases between. The CDR3 length is 14 residues. The source of the sample is a study of early T cells in non-severe SARS-CoV-2 infection. Study background: It was bulk RNA from unsorted whole blood that was sequenced, and the chains were unpaired. Study observations and caveats: Using VDJdb, the matching emphasized anti-spike CD8 responses while missing private and CD4 specificities.

Each cDNA molecule carried a unique molecular identifier. TCRdb passed the 5' RACE reads through MiXCR, listing each CDR3 protein once. Here the sample spans about 56,000 distinct CDR3 sequences, roughly a tenth being singletons. Sample: whole blood. The chain links TRBV9 to TRBJ2-1; D remains unclear. The source of this sequence is an adult who was a healthcare worker with PCR-confirmed SARS-CoV-2 infection or an uninfected control (not recorded which). The CDR3 bases are TGTGCCAGCAGCGTAGGTAATAGCCCTGGGGTCCAGTTCTTC. Its protein product is CASSVGNSPGVQFF.